Listed here are 15 T cell receptor beta chains from one sample, sequenced in a study of early T cells in non-severe SARS-CoV-2 infection. TCRdb called the 5' RACE reads again in MiXCR, with one record for every CDR3 protein. The sample yields approximately 81,000 distinct CDR3 sequences, around 15% seen once. The sequenced sample was whole blood. The receptors stem from an adult who was a healthcare worker with PCR-confirmed SARS-CoV-2 infection or an uninfected control (not recorded which).

This clonotype was seen a few times. The chain is built from TRBV15 and TRBJ2-6; a weak D match, TRBD2 (6 bases). The CDR3 contains 15 residues. Deletions cut 5 bases from V and 0 bases from J, with 8 bases between. Germline CDR1 reads LNHNV; CDR2 reads YYDKDF (reference sequence). The CDR3 sequence: CATSWRVSGANVLTF. Written as DNA, the CDR3 is TGTGCCACCAGCTGGAGGGTCTCTGGGGCCAACGTCCTGACTTTC.

This clonotype was observed many times. The rearrangement links TRBV12-3 or TRBV12-4 to TRBJ1-2, with D unresolved. CDR3 size: 13 residues. V lost 7 bases, J lost 6 bases, and 15 bases lay in between. CDR3 DNA sequence: TGTGCCAGCACCAGCCTAGGGTCCAATGGCTACACCTTC. Its protein is CASTSLGSNGYTF.

This clonotype showed up just a few times. DNA of the CDR3: TGTGCCAGCAGTGTTGGCCGTCAGGTGAGCGGTGAGCAGTTCTTC. This sequence encodes CASSVGRQVSGEQFF. The rearrangement uses TRBV2 and TRBJ2-1; TRBD2 is a possible D gene (5 bases). Between the trimmed V and J ends, which lost 4 bases and 9 bases, there was a span of 19 bases. This CDR3 is built from 15 residues. Germline V gene lookup returns CDR1 SNHLY and CDR2 FYNNEI.

The rearrangement uses TRBV29-1 and TRBJ2-7; a weak D match, TRBD1 (5 bases). V was cut by 3 bases and J by 5 bases, with 11 bases left in between. Germline CDR1 is SQVTM and CDR2 is ANQGSEA. CDR3 length equals 12 residues. This CDR3 reads CSVDVRGHEQYF. The DNA for the CDR3 is TGCAGCGTTGACGTTAGGGGCCACGAGCAGTACTTC.

The chain employs TRBV4-1 and TRBJ2-2, with D possibly matching TRBD2 (6 bases). V was trimmed by 4 bases and J by 7 bases, leaving 13 bases between them. Germline CDR1 and CDR2: MGHRA and YSYEKL. There are 14 residues in the CDR3. CDR3 sequence reads: CASSLGLSIGELFF. The CDR3 region has the DNA TGCGCCAGCAGCCTGGGACTTTCGATCGGGGAGCTGTTTTTT.

This clonotype occurred a few times. This chain links TRBV24-1 with TRBJ1-2; TRBD1 matches at 7 bases. Per the germline V gene, CDR1 is KGHDR and CDR2 is SFDVKD. V gave up 0 bases and J gave up 4 bases; unmatched junction bases: 1. The CDR3 spans 14 residues. The CDR3 reads CATSDLNRGYGYTF. CDR3 in DNA: TGTGCCACCAGTGATTTGAACAGGGGCTATGGCTACACCTTC.

This clonotype has ten or more counts. The V call is TRBV6-4, the J call TRBJ2-1; D ambiguous. V gave up 2 bases and J gave up 0 bases, with 14 bases separating them. The CDR3 is made up of 17 amino acids. The germline V gene encodes CDR1 MRHNA and CDR2 SNTAGT. This CDR3 reads CASSDTYSASSYNEQFF. The CDR3 DNA is TGTGCCAGCAGTGACACATATTCGGCGAGCTCCTACAATGAGCAGTTCTTC.

This clonotype was seen ten or more times. The chain recombines TRBV18 with TRBJ1-1, with unresolved D. The CDR3 runs 13 residues. CDR1 KGHSH and CDR2 LQKENI come from the germline V gene. The germline V and J ends were trimmed by 3 bases and 3 bases, with 8 bases remaining between them. CDR3 coding DNA: TGTGCCAGCTCACCGAACATGGACACTGAAGCTTTCTTT. The encoded protein is CASSPNMDTEAFF.

V usage is TRBV7-6 and J usage is TRBJ2-7; D tentatively fits TRBD1 or TRBD2 (5 bases each). Germline V lookup: CDR1 SGHVS, CDR2 FNYEAQ. The CDR3 length is 16 residues. V gave up 5 bases and J gave up 6 bases, with 23 bases separating them. The CDR3, as DNA: TGTGCCAGCAGCCTTGTGGGACCCGGAGGAGTCGGCGAGCAGTACTTC. Translation: CASSLVGPGGVGEQYF.

The table lists this clonotype with many counts. V usage is TRBV18 and J usage is TRBJ2-1, with D perhaps TRBD1 or TRBD2 (5 bases each). Germline-derived CDR1 and CDR2 are KGHSH and LQKENI. The CDR3 consists of 16 residues. V lost 0 bases and J lost 10, with 19 bases in between. In nucleotides, the CDR3 is TGTGCCAGCTCACCACCCGGGGCTAGGCCCAGGATAGAGCAGTTCTTC. This gives the protein CASSPPGARPRIEQFF.

This clonotype was detected ten times or more. This chain links TRBV6-5 with TRBJ2-5; 8 bases line up with TRBD1. Germline trimming cut 8 bases from V and 1 base from J; bases unmatched to any gene: 6. Germline V gene lookup returns CDR1 MNHEY and CDR2 SVGAGI. CDR3 size: 14 residues. This CDR3 reads CASRSTGGQETQYF. CDR3 sequence (DNA): TGTGCCAGCCGCTCCACAGGGGGCCAAGAGACCCAGTACTTC.

Only a few counts were recorded for this clonotype. The chain combines TRBV5-6 with TRBJ2-3; the D gene is possibly TRBD2 (5 bases). CDR3 size: 15 residues. The germline gives CDR1 SGHDT, CDR2 YYEEEE. V lost 4 bases, J lost 2 bases, and 14 bases lay in between. In nucleotides, the CDR3 is TGTGCCAGCAGCCATAGGCGGGCACTCACAGATACGCAGTATTTT. This gives the protein CASSHRRALTDTQYF.

V and J are TRBV7-8 and TRBJ2-5, with D unresolved. The CDR3 loop spans 13 amino acids. V lost 1 base and J 5 bases, leaving 8 bases between the germline ends. Germline V CDR1 and CDR2: SGHVS, FQNEAQ. The CDR3 spells CASSLDPVETQYF. CDR3 sequence (DNA): TGTGCCAGCAGCTTAGATCCAGTGGAGACCCAGTACTTC.

The chain is built from TRBV29-1 and TRBJ2-7, with a tentative D call TRBD1 (5 bases). The germline CDR1 and CDR2 sequences are SQVTM and ANQGSEA. Trimming pared 7 bases from V and 1 base from J, leaving 11 bases between. The length of the CDR3 is 12 residues. The CDR3 sequence: CSGLTVSYEQYF. CDR3 nucleotide sequence: TGCAGCGGGCTGACAGTATCCTACGAGCAGTACTTC.

This clonotype showed up many times. The rearrangement joins TRBV7-9 to TRBJ2-1, with no clear D. CDR3 size: 11 residues. The V end was cut by 5 bases, the J end by 6 bases, with 5 bases between. Germline lookup yields CDR1 SEHNR and CDR2 FQNEAQ (reference sequence). CDR3 sequence reads: CASSPSNEQFF. In DNA, the CDR3 is TGTGCCAGCAGCCCGTCCAATGAGCAGTTCTTC.